Reported below is one TCR beta chain. Its antigen remains unknown. Individual cDNA molecules were tagged with unique molecular identifiers. Each CDR3 protein is one row after TCRdb ran MiXCR on the 5' RACE reads. The table includes approximately 73,000 distinct CDR3 sequences, 13% detected once. This record comes from a study of early T cells in non-severe SARS-CoV-2 infection. Study-level points and caveats: VDJdb matching favored anti-spike CD8 responses, missing private and CD4 specificities.

The germline V and J ends were trimmed by 4 bases and 3 bases, with 24 bases remaining between them. This CDR3 comprises 18 residues. The V gene's germline CDR1 is SGHTA and CDR2 FQGNSA. The rearrangement uses TRBV7-2 and TRBJ1-2; the D is unclear. This TCR was sampled from an adult who was a healthcare worker with PCR-confirmed SARS-CoV-2 infection or an uninfected control (not recorded which). Sequencing used whole blood. The chain's CDR3 is CASSSPPAYVTWDYGYTF. The CDR3 bases are TGTGCCAGCAGCTCCCCACCAGCTTATGTGACATGGGACTATGGCTACACCTTC.